This record looks at one T cell receptor (beta chain) sequence and its context. The sample comes from a study of PD-L1 blockade in urothelial cancer. Study-level information: Blood was evaluated 3 weeks (second dose) and 6 weeks after therapy began. Blood samples had a median of 141,255 T cells, 80,000 to 85,000 unique TCRs, and clonality 0.075 to 0.095.

Measured with immunoSEQ multiplex PCR; TCRdb has only the in-frame clones, and not every one. The sample includes about 47,000 clones, 82% of them seen just once. Time point defined: pretreatment peripheral blood. Germline V gene sequence: CDR1 WSHSY, CDR2 SAAADI. The CDR3 contains 11 residues. Trimming shortened V by 2 bases and J by 7 bases, and 6 bases separated the two germline ends. This TCR was recovered from a man aged 50 or older with urothelial cancer. The material sequenced was PBMCs, taken around atezolizumab (anti-PD-L1) treatment. The rearrangement uses TRBV10-2 and TRBJ2-7; D is undetermined. The CDR3 DNA follows: TGCGCCAGCAGTGAGGGGCCTGAGCAGTACGTC. As protein: CASSEGPEQYV.